Listed here are 20 T cell receptor beta chains from one sample, sequenced in a study of OX40 agonist ivuxolimab in advanced cancers. Method: immunoSEQ multiplex PCR; TCRdb's copy keeps in-frame clones and lacks some. The repertoire holds 55,000 to 65,000 clones, around 85% seen once, with around 0.8% in the top ten. Sequencing was performed on CD4+ or CD8+ T cells sorted from blood, taken in a trial of the OX40 agonist ivuxolimab. These receptors originate from an adult with an advanced solid tumor such as melanoma, head and neck, liver or kidney cancer.

The chain is built from TRBV12-5 and TRBJ2-3; D not certain. The CDR3 covers 12 residues. The germline V gene has CDR1 LGHNT and CDR2 FRNRAP. V lost 3 bases, J lost 2 bases, and 3 bases lay in between. Here the CDR3 DNA reads TGTGCTAGTGGTTTCAACACAGATACGCAGTATTTT. Translation gives CASGFNTDTQYF.

This clone came up a few times. The V call is TRBV30, the J call TRBJ2-1; no definite D call. The germline CDR1 and CDR2 sequences are GTSNPN and SVGIG (reference sequence). The CDR3 loop spans 14 amino acids. V lost 7 bases and J 0 bases, leaving 13 bases between the germline ends. DNA for the CDR3: TGTGCCTCCGAATACTGGAGCTCCTACAATGAGCAGTTCTTC. Translation: CASEYWSSYNEQFF.

The rearrangement uses TRBV9 and TRBJ2-1, with 9 positions matching TRBD1. J gave up 2 bases and V 2 bases, and 5 bases lay outside the gene matches. In germline, CDR1 is SGDLS, CDR2 YYNGEE. This CDR3 region has 16 residues. CDR3 loop: CASSVTGTGPYNEQFF. CDR3 bases: TGTGCCAGCAGCGTGACCGGGACAGGGCCCTACAATGAGCAGTTCTTC.

As regards this clone: The limits of the CDR3 on the DNA are not certain, so only TCRdb's listed CDR3 is given. This chain joins TRBV6-1 and TRBJ2-7; the table's D call, TRBD1, has no DNA check behind it. Germline V gene lookup returns CDR1 MNHNS and CDR2 SASEGT. The CDR3 totals 15 residues, both ends included. The CDR3 sequence is CASSESWGQGNGYYF.

J is TRBJ2-7 and V is TRBV5-4; TRBD2 matches 12 bases. The germline V gene encodes CDR1 SGHNT and CDR2 YYREEE (reference sequence). This CDR3 is 14 amino acids long. Germline trimming cut 7 bases from V and 4 bases from J; bases unmatched to any gene: 6. The CDR3 bases are TGTGCCAGCGGATCGACTAGCGGGAGATACGAGCAGTACTTC. Translated: CASGSTSGRYEQYF.

The chain is built from TRBV7-9 and TRBJ2-2, with no clear D. The CDR3 runs to 16 residues. Germline-derived CDR1 and CDR2 are SEHNR and FQNEAQ (reference sequence). V lost 8 bases, J lost 2 bases, and 18 bases lay in between. As DNA, the CDR3 is TGTGCCAGCCGTACCGACCGGGCTCCAAACACCGGGGAGCTGTTTTTT. Translating gives CASRTDRAPNTGELFF.

This clone was counted a single time. The rearrangement uses TRBV19 and TRBJ2-5; possible D gene TRBD2, 5 bases. Germline loops: CDR1 LNHDA, CDR2 SQIVND (reference sequence). Trimming shortened V by 8 bases and J by 2 bases, and 9 bases separated the two germline ends. The CDR3 loop spans 12 amino acids. CDR3 loop: CASGREQETQYF. The CDR3, as DNA: TGTGCCAGTGGTAGGGAGCAAGAGACCCAGTACTTC. Drawing the rest from reference TRBV19 and TRBJ2-5, the complete variable domain is DGGITQSPKYLFRKEGQNVTLSCEQNLNHDAMYWYRQDPGQGLRLIYYSQIVNDFQKGDIAEGYSVSREKKESFPLTVTSAQKNPTAFYLCASGREQETQYFGPGTRLLVL.

The chain has TRBV25-1 and TRBJ1-4; D gene ambiguous. Per the germline V gene, CDR1 is MGHDK and CDR2 is SYGVNS. The CDR3 has 13 residues. Between the trimmed V and J ends, which lost 8 bases and 0 bases, there was a span of 7 bases. CDR3 sequence: CASSPSTNEKLFF. CDR3 DNA sequence: TGTGCCAGCTCTCCTTCAACTAATGAAAAACTGTTTTTT.

The chain employs TRBV15 and TRBJ2-5; D is perhaps TRBD2 (5 bases). CDR3 length: 14 amino acids. The V end lost 0 bases, the J end lost 5 bases, and 10 bases lay between the germline ends. Germline CDR1 LNHNV, CDR2 YYDKDF (reference sequence). The CDR3 sequence is CATSRDRTGETQYF. CDR3 sequence (DNA): TGTGCCACCAGCAGAGACCGGACGGGGGAGACCCAGTACTTC.

The V and J genes are TRBV4-3 and TRBJ2-1; D is ambiguous. Germline V gene lookup returns CDR1 LGHNA and CDR2 YSLEER. Trimming stripped 0 bases from V and 8 bases from J, with 11 bases between. The CDR3 length is 14 residues. This CDR3 reads CASSQDRNVHEQFF. In DNA, the CDR3 is TGCGCCAGCAGCCAAGATAGGAACGTCCATGAGCAGTTCTTC.

This chain connects TRBV28 to TRBJ2-1, with 8 positions matching TRBD2. Germline V gives CDR1 MDHEN, CDR2 SYDVKM. V shed 6 bases and J 7 bases; nucleotides not matched to a gene: 11. This CDR3 contains 15 residues. For the CDR3, the DNA is TGTGCCAGCAGCGGGGGACTAGTCTCATCGAATGAGCAGTTCTTC. Encoded protein: CASSGGLVSSNEQFF.

The rearrangement joins TRBV27 to TRBJ1-2, with 9 bases aligning to TRBD1. This CDR3 region has 16 residues. Trimming cost V 6 bases and J 3 bases; bases outside gene matches: 11. Germline lookup yields CDR1 MNHEY and CDR2 SMNVEV (reference sequence). In nucleotides, the CDR3 is TGTGCCAGCAGAACAGGGGGCGGAAGGGGTGACTATGGCTACACCTTC. Encoded protein: CASRTGGGRGDYGYTF.

This chain connects TRBV19 to TRBJ2-1, with a weak D call TRBD2 (5 bases). Germline V gene sequence: CDR1 LNHDA, CDR2 SQIVND (reference sequence). Trimming left V 3 bases short and J 0 bases short, with 12 bases between. The CDR3 is made up of 16 amino acids. This CDR3 is CASSIGAASSYNEQFF. CDR3 DNA sequence: TGTGCCAGTAGTATTGGAGCGGCTAGCTCCTACAATGAGCAGTTCTTC.

The chain carries TRBV28 and TRBJ2-1; D is undetermined. The CDR3 runs 14 residues. The germline gives CDR1 MDHEN, CDR2 SYDVKM. V gave up 3 bases and J gave up 1 base, with 7 bases separating them. This CDR3 reads CASSFENSYNEQFF. CDR3 nucleotides: TGTGCCAGCAGTTTCGAAAATTCCTACAATGAGCAGTTCTTC.

The rearrangement joins TRBV21-1 to TRBJ2-1. TRBV21-1 is a pseudogene segment. The CDR3 contains 13 residues. CDR3 loop: CASSNVGYHEQFF. As DNA, the CDR3 is TGTGCCAGCAGCAACGTGGGGTATCATGAGCAGTTCTTC.

The rearrangement links TRBV6-5 to TRBJ2-3, with 8 positions matching TRBD2. This CDR3 has 16 amino acids. Germline CDR1 reads MNHEY; CDR2 reads SVGAGI. The V gene end was trimmed by 2 bases and the J gene end by 2 bases; junction bases not matched to a gene: 6. CDR3 nucleotide sequence: TGTGCCAGCAGTTACCCGGGGGGGCTCAACACAGATACGCAGTATTTT. Encoded protein: CASSYPGGLNTDTQYF.

This chain connects TRBV5-8 to TRBJ2-4; perhaps D is TRBD1 or TRBD2 (5 bases each). CDR3 length equals 14 residues. V was pared by 6 bases and J by 8 bases, with 18 bases between. CDR1 and CDR2 (germline): SGHTS, YDEGEE. CDR3 DNA: TGTGCCAGCACCCCGACAGCCGGGGTGGACATTCAGTACTTC. Protein: CASTPTAGVDIQYF.

The chain uses TRBV27 and TRBJ2-7; D not certain. Germline loops: CDR1 MNHEY, CDR2 SMNVEV (reference sequence). Trimming shortened V by 4 bases and J by 1 base, and 20 bases separated the two germline ends. This CDR3 comprises 17 residues. The CDR3 is CASSSITNRGRSYEQYF. As DNA, the CDR3 is TGTGCCAGCAGTTCCATCACAAATAGAGGCAGGTCCTACGAGCAGTACTTC.

J is TRBJ2-2 and V is TRBV7-3, with TRBD1 matching over 7 bases. Germline V lookup: CDR1 SGHTA, CDR2 FQGTGA. The CDR3 is made up of 15 amino acids. The V segment lost 4 bases and the J segment 6 bases; nucleotides outside the gene matches: 8. DNA of the CDR3: TGTGCCAGCAGCTCCCTCGCGACAGGGTCCGGGGAGCTGTTTTTT. It yields the protein CASSSLATGSGELFF.

The chain has TRBV28 and TRBJ2-3; the D is unclear. The CDR3 length is 13 residues. Trimming removed 7 bases at V and 1 base at J, with 9 bases between. Germline V gene lookup returns CDR1 MDHEN and CDR2 SYDVKM. CDR3 sequence (DNA): TGTGCCAGCATTATTCCCGGCACAGATACGCAGTATTTT. Its protein product is CASIIPGTDTQYF.